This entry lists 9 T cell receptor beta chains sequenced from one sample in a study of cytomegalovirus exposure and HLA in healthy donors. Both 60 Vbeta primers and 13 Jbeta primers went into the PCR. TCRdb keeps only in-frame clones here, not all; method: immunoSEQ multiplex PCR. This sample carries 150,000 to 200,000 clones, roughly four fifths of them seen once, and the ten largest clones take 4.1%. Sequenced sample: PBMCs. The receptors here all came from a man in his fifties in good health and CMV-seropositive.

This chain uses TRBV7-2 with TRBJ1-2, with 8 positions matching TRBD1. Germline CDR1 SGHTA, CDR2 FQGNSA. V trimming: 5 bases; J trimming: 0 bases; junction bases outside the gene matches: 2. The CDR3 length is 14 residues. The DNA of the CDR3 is TGTGCCAGCAGCGCAGGGGGCGCTAACTATGGCTACACCTTC. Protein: CASSAGGANYGYTF. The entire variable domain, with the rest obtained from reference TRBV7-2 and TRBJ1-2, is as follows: GAGVSQSPSNKVTEKGKDVELRCDPISGHTALYWYRQSLGQGLEFLIYFQGNSAPDKSGLPSDRFSAERTGGSVSTLTIQRTQQEDSAVYLCASSAGGANYGYTFGSGTRLTVV.

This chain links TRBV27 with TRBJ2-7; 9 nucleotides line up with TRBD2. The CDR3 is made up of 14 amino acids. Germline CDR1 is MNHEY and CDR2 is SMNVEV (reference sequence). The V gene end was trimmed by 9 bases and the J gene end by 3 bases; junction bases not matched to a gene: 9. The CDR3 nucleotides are TGTGCCAGTAAACCGGGACTAGCTTACTACGAGCAGTACTTC. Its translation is CASKPGLAYYEQYF.

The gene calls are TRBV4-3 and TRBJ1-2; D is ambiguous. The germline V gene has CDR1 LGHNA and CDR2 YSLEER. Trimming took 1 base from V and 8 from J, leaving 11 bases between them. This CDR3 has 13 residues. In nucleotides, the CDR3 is TGCGCCAGCAGCCAAGCGAGGGAAGGCGGCTACACCTTC. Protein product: CASSQAREGGYTF.

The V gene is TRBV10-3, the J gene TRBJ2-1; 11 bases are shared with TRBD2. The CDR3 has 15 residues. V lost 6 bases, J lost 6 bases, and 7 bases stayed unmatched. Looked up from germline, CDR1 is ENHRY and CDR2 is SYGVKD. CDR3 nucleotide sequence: TGTGCCATCAGACTTAGCGGGGGGGCGGTCAATGAGCAGTTCTTC. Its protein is CAIRLSGGAVNEQFF.

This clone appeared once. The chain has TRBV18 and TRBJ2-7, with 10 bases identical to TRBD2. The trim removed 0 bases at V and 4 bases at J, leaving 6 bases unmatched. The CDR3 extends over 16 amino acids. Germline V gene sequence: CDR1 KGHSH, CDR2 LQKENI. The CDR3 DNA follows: TGTGCCAGCTCACCACCATCTAGCGGGGGTACTTACGAGCAGTACTTC. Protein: CASSPPSSGGTYEQYF. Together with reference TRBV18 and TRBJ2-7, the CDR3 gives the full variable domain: NAGVMQNPRHLVRRRGQEARLRCSPMKGHSHVYWYRQLPEEGLKFMVYLQKENIIDESGMPKERFSAEFPKEGPSILRIQQVVRGDSAAYFCASSPPSSGGTYEQYFGPGTRLTVT.

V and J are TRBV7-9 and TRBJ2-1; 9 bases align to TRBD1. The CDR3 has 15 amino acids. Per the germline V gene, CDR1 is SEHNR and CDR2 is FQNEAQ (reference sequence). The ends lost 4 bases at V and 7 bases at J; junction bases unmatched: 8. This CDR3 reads CASSSRDRVWNEQFF. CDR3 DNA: TGTGCCAGCAGCTCCCGGGACAGGGTTTGGAATGAGCAGTTCTTC. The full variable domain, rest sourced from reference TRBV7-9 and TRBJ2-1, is DTGVSQNPRHKITKRGQNVTFRCDPISEHNRLYWYRQTLGQGPEFLTYFQNEAQLEKSRLLSDRFSAERPKGSFSTLEIQRTEQGDSAMYLCASSSRDRVWNEQFFGPGTRLTVL.

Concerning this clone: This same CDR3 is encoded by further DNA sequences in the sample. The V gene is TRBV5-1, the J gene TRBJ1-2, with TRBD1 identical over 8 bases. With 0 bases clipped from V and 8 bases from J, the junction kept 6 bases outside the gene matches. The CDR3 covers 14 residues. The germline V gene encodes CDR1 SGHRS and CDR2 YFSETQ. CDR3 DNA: TGCGCCAGCAGCTTGGACGGACAGGGCTACGGCTACACCTTC. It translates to CASSLDGQGYGYTF.

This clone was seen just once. CDR3 bases: TGTGCCAGCAGGCCCGGGGGGCGGGTCGGGGAGACCCAGTACTTC. Protein: CASRPGGRVGETQYF. The rearrangement uses TRBV25-1 and TRBJ2-5; a weak D match, TRBD2 (7 bases). The CDR3 runs 15 residues. The germline V gene has CDR1 MGHDK and CDR2 SYGVNS. The ends were cut back, 6 bases at V and 5 bases at J, with 19 bases in the middle. Supplemented by reference TRBV25-1 and TRBJ2-5, the full variable domain reads EADIYQTPRYLVIGTGKKITLECSQTMGHDKMYWYQQDPGMELHLIHYSYGVNSTEKGDLSSESTVSRIRTEHFPLTLESARPSHTSQYLCASRPGGRVGETQYFGPGTRLLVL.

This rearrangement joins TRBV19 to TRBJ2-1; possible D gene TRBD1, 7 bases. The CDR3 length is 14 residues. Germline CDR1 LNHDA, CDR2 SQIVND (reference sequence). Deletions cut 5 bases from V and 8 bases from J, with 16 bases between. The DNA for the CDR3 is TGTGCCAGTAGTCAAGACAGGGAGGTAGATGAGCAGTTCTTC. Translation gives CASSQDREVDEQFF.